This T cell receptor beta chain was documented in a study of T-cell reconstitution after alpha-beta-depleted transplantation in children. TCRbeta library construction was performed incorporating unique molecular identifiers. From the PCR reads, TCRdb called clonotypes with MiXCR, one entry per CDR3 protein. The sample includes a few hundred thousand distinct CDR3 sequences, approximately 20% of them seen just once. CDR3 length: 13 residues. Germline CDR1 MNHEY, CDR2 SMNVEV (reference sequence). The V gene lost 6 bases and the J gene lost 2 bases, with 11 bases spanning the gap. Source: PBMCs from the stem cell graft donor, taken from the stem cell graft. This sequence joins TRBV27 and TRBJ2-7, with a weak D call TRBD2 (5 bases). The sequence was obtained from a human donor who donated a stem cell graft to a child with acute lymphoblastic leukemia. DNA of the CDR3: TGTGCCAGCAGCCGCGGGTGGGCCTACGAGCAGTACTTC. Translating gives CASSRGWAYEQYF.